Each of the 20 T cell receptor beta chains below was sequenced from the same sample in a study of blood T cell repertoires in COVID-19. Assay: immunoSEQ multiplex PCR; the TCRdb copy retains only in-frame clones and omits some. The sample consists of over 100,000 clones, around 89% of them appearing once. Sequenced: peripheral blood. All receptors come from a man over 45 with acute or convalescent COVID-19.

The chain combines TRBV5-1 with TRBJ2-6; 8 bases agree with TRBD1. The trim removed 2 bases at V and 4 bases at J, leaving 8 bases unmatched. The V gene's germline CDR1 is SGHRS and CDR2 YFSETQ. The CDR3 totals 17 residues. The CDR3 is CASSFHQGADGANVLTF. The DNA for the CDR3 is TGCGCCAGCAGCTTTCACCAGGGGGCTGACGGGGCCAACGTCCTGACTTTC.

CDR3: CASSSSGGAYNEQFF. CDR3 nucleotides: TGTGCCAGCAGTTCTAGCGGGGGGGCCTACAATGAGCAGTTCTTC. The chain is built from TRBV2 and TRBJ2-1; TRBD2 aligns across 12 bases. Germline trimming cut 5 bases from V and 2 bases from J; bases unmatched to any gene: 1. This CDR3 has 15 amino acids. Germline V CDR1 and CDR2: SNHLY, FYNNEI.

The V call is TRBV5-1, the J call TRBJ1-2; TRBD1 matches 12 bases. This CDR3 region has 16 residues. Trimming removed 4 bases from V and 4 bases from J; junction bases left unmatched: 8. The germline V gene has CDR1 SGHRS and CDR2 YFSETQ. CDR3 sequence (DNA): TGCGCCAGCAGCCCCGGGACAGGGGGCCCCAGCTATGGCTACACCTTC. Amino acid sequence: CASSPGTGGPSYGYTF.

The genes are TRBV5-5 and TRBJ1-3; a possible D gene is TRBD1 (5 bases). The V end was cut by 5 bases, the J end by 0 bases, with 12 bases between. The CDR3 contains 15 residues. Germline CDR1 and CDR2: SGHKS and YYEKEE (reference sequence). The CDR3 nucleotides are TGTGCCAGCAGGCCAGACAGCTTCTCTGGAAACACCATATATTTT. Its protein product is CASRPDSFSGNTIYF.

The chain employs TRBV7-2 and TRBJ1-2; possible D gene TRBD1, 5 bases. In germline, CDR1 is SGHTA, CDR2 FQGNSA. Trimming removed 2 bases from V and 1 base from J, with 11 bases in between. The CDR3 is 15 residues long. The CDR3 region is CASSLLGGINYGYTF. CDR3 in DNA: TGTGCCAGCAGCTTATTGGGGGGTATTAACTATGGCTACACCTTC.

This sequence joins TRBV2 and TRBJ2-1, with D maybe TRBD2 (5 bases). The CDR3 sequence is 14 residues long. Germline V gene sequence: CDR1 SNHLY, CDR2 FYNNEI. V lost 4 bases to trimming and J lost 4 bases, with 11 bases between them. CDR3 coding DNA: TGTGCCAGCAGTGGGTTAGCGAGGTACAATGAGCAGTTCTTC. Translation gives CASSGLARYNEQFF.

The chain joins TRBV18 to TRBJ1-1, with 8 bases fitting TRBD1. The CDR3 consists of 17 residues. Trimming cost V 3 bases and J 4 bases; bases outside gene matches: 13. From germline, CDR1 is KGHSH and CDR2 LQKENI. The CDR3 region is CASSPTSPTGGGTEAFF. The CDR3 coding sequence is TGTGCCAGCTCACCGACTAGCCCCACAGGGGGGGGCACTGAAGCTTTCTTT.

This clone was observed a handful of times. The chain joins TRBV11-2 to TRBJ1-1; unclear D gene. Trimming stripped 1 base from V and 1 base from J, with 10 bases between. CDR1 SGHAT and CDR2 FQNNGV come from the germline V gene. The CDR3 covers 15 residues. The CDR3 DNA reads as TGTGCCAGCAGCTTAGGGCTATCAGGGAACACTGAAGCTTTCTTT. Amino acid sequence: CASSLGLSGNTEAFF.

The gene calls are TRBV3-1 (or the pseudogene TRBV3-2) and TRBJ1-1, with D tentatively TRBD1 (6 bases). V shed 6 bases and J shed 6 bases, with 14 bases lying between them. Germline CDR1 reads LGHDT; CDR2 reads YNNKEL (reference sequence). The CDR3 covers 13 residues. The CDR3 DNA is TGTGCCAGCAGTTATACAGGGTACGCTGAAGCTTTCTTT. Its translation: CASSYTGYAEAFF.

The V call is TRBV5-4, the J call TRBJ2-3; 7 nucleotides align to TRBD2. CDR3 length: 14 residues. The trim removed 5 bases at V and 1 base at J, leaving 4 bases unmatched. Germline CDR1 SGHNT, CDR2 YYREEE (reference sequence). CDR3 sequence (DNA): TGTGCCAGCAGTCCCCGGGAGGGCACAGATACGCAGTATTTT. It yields the protein CASSPREGTDTQYF.

The chain has TRBV3-1 (or the pseudogene TRBV3-2) and TRBJ2-5, with D tentatively TRBD2 (6 bases). Trimming took off 4 bases at V and 10 bases at J, with 19 bases between the two ends. Per the germline V gene, CDR1 is LGHDT and CDR2 is YNNKEL (reference sequence). There are 14 residues in the CDR3. The CDR3, as DNA: TGTGCCAGCAGCCCTGCAGGCGGGGTGGGGGACCAGTACTTC. Translation: CASSPAGGVGDQYF.

This sequence joins TRBV9 and TRBJ2-3, with D maybe TRBD2 (5 bases). This CDR3 region has 16 residues. Germline values: CDR1 SGDLS, CDR2 YYNGEE. The V gene lost 0 bases and the J gene lost 0 bases, with 11 bases spanning the gap. DNA of the CDR3: TGTGCCAGCAGCGTAGGTGGTAGCGACAGCACAGATACGCAGTATTTT. The encoded protein is CASSVGGSDSTDTQYF.

V usage is TRBV5-4 and J usage is TRBJ1-2, with 12 positions matching TRBD1. The CDR3 has 17 residues. CDR1 SGHNT and CDR2 YYREEE come from the germline V gene (reference sequence). J was trimmed by 3 bases and V by 4 bases; bases with no gene match: 10. CDR3 bases: TGTGCCAGCAGCCTCGGGACAGGGGGCCGACGTTACTATGGCTACACCTTC. Translated, it gives CASSLGTGGRRYYGYTF.

The chain combines TRBV5-4 with TRBJ2-1; D perhaps matches TRBD1 (5 bases). Germline CDR1 reads SGHNT; CDR2 reads YYREEE (reference sequence). The V end lost 2 bases, the J end lost 2 bases, and 11 bases lay between the germline ends. The CDR3 totals 15 residues. Here the CDR3 reads CASSFQGRPYNEQFF. The CDR3 bases are TGTGCCAGCAGCTTTCAGGGCAGGCCCTACAATGAGCAGTTCTTC.

V gene TRBV7-2 combines with J gene TRBJ2-5, with D perhaps TRBD1 (5 bases). Germline V gene data show CDR1 as SGHTA and CDR2 as FQGNSA. V gave up 1 base and J gave up 7 bases, with 10 bases separating them. CDR3 length: 13 amino acids. The CDR3, as DNA: TGTGCCAGCAGCTTAGTCAGGGAAGGGACCCAGTACTTC. Translating gives CASSLVREGTQYF.

The chain is built from TRBV28 and TRBJ1-6, with 8 bases matching TRBD1. V lost 6 bases to trimming and J lost 5 bases; unmatched junction nucleotides: 3. CDR1 is MDHEN and CDR2 is SYDVKM in the germline V gene. The CDR3 contains 14 residues. Written as DNA, the CDR3 is TGTGCCAGCAGACGACAGGGGAATAATTCACCCCTCCACTTT. Protein sequence: CASRRQGNNSPLHF.

This clone turned up a few times. One end of the junction does not line up with germline, which may come from a read error. The J gene is TRBJ2-2, the V gene TRBV7-7; maybe TRBD1 (5 bases). The CDR3 is made up of 14 amino acids. Germline V lookup: CDR1 SSHAT, CDR2 FNYEAQ (reference sequence). The CDR3 DNA reads as TGTGCTAGCAGCTCAGCATTCAGGGACGGGGAGCTGTTTTTT. Translation: CASSSAFRDGELFF.

This chain joins TRBV11-2 and TRBJ2-7, with 9 bases identical to TRBD1. The CDR3 spans 15 residues. With V trimmed by 6 bases and J by 0 bases, 6 bases remained unmatched. Germline lookup yields CDR1 SGHAT and CDR2 FQNNGV. The CDR3 DNA follows: TGTGCCAGCAGTTCTCCGGACAGGGGCTCCTACGAGCAGTACTTC. Translating gives CASSSPDRGSYEQYF.

The rearrangement uses TRBV18 and TRBJ1-3; 11 bases fit TRBD1. The germline gives CDR1 KGHSH, CDR2 LQKENI. V shed 3 bases and J 2 bases; nucleotides not matched to a gene: 3. This CDR3 contains 16 residues. The CDR3 reads CASSPPGQGAGNTIYF. The CDR3 DNA reads as TGTGCCAGCTCACCCCCGGGACAGGGGGCTGGAAACACCATATATTTT.

This rearrangement joins TRBV6-6 to TRBJ2-2; no firm D call. Germline assignment: CDR1 MNHNY and CDR2 SVGAGI (reference sequence). V dropped 6 bases and J dropped 2 bases, with 10 bases sitting between them. This CDR3 has 14 amino acids. CDR3 loop: CASSLTTNTGELFF. The CDR3 DNA sequence: TGTGCCAGCAGCCTGACAACCAACACCGGGGAGCTGTTTTTT.